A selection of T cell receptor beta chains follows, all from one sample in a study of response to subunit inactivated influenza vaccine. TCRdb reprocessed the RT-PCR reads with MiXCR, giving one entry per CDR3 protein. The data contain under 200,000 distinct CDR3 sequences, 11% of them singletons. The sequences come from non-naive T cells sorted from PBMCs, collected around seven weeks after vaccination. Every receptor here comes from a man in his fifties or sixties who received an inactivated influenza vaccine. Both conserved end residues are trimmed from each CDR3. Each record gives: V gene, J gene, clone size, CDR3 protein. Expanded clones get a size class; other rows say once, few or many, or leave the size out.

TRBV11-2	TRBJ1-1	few	ASSSYRGGMGLNTEAF
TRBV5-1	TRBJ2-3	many	ASSGGPSTDTQY
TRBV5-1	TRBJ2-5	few	ASATSLAVETQY
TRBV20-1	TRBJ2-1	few	SARYREHWYNEQF
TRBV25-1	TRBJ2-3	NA	ASSGYTDTQY
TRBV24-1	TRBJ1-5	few	ATSDQYSNQPQH
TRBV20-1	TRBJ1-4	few	SAIGQFDEKLF
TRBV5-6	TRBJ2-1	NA	ASSLRSTNEQF
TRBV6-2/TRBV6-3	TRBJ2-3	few	ASSYGAYTDTQY
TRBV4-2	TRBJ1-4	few	ASSHRDRGYEKLF
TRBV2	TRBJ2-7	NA	ASSEALYSQLGEQY
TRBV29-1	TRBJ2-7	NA	SVVETGDPHEQY
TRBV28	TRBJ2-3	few	ASTRFTGGSTDTQY
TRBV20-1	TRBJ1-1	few	SAPDRGHTEAF
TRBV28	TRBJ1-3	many	ASIRAAGNTIY
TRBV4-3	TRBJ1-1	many	ASSQEAGGQASNTEAF
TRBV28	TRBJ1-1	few	ASSTRVVGAF
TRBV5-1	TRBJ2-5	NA	ASSLAGGVGETQY
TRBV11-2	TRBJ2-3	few	ASSLVRFRSPSPSSGGAPDTQY
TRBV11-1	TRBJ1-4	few	ASSPRSAEKLF
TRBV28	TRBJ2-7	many	ASSLYPRGTTYEQY
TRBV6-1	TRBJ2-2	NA	ASRQGAESGELF
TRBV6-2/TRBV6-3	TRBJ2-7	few	ASSYRPDGEQY
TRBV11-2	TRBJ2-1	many	ASSANANNEQF
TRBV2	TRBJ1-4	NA	ASKVGSSVEKLF
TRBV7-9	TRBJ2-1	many	ASSFGSRDEQF
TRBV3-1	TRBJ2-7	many	ASSPDSSYEQY
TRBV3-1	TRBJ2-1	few	ASSQVDEQF
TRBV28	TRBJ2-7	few	ASTSPVGGRYEQY
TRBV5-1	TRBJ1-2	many	ASSTTGAGGYGYT
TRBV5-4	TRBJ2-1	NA	ASSPRDRGLNEQF
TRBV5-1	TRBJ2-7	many	ASSFTQGAVYEQY